This entry features one TCR beta chain sequence. This clonotype was seen more than once but under ten times. There is no known antigen for this receptor. Base qualities are not at hand, and no much larger clone is one base apart. Preparation of the library involved RACE. Sequenced on a NextSeq 500. Library preparation attached unique molecular identifiers to individual cDNA molecules for quantitative, reproducible TCR counting. For every blood RNA sample, sequencing covered both the TCR alpha and TCR beta chains. In the paper's pipeline: A median of roughly 99,000 TCRs per sample was observed, with a range of about 23,224 to 750,000. The Decombinator software suite was used to annotate V, J and CDR3 in the TCR reads. For the PS versus PT1 abundance plots, all samples were subsampled to the same number of TCRs (28,000). Expanded TCRs were defined as absent before sensitization and observed at least eight times at the 2-week time point. TCRdb reprocessing: public reads trimmed at Q25 with fastp, clones called with MiXCR, in-frame beta chains kept. Each entry merges the rows of one CDR3 protein and shows their most common DNA and genes. TCRdb's processing, not the study's, gives the V and J calls here. The sample table records 84,000 or so distinct CDR3 sequences; over 6.5% of these occur just once. Clones ranked in the top ten supply 2.5% to 3% of the sample.

This entry is derived from a study of human T cells and chemical hapten exposure (TCRdb year 2021). With regard to the full study: For sensitization, 2% DPC in acetone was applied to a roughly 2 cm by roughly 2 cm area of upper inner arm skin. Patch testing was done on the upper back using Finn chambers containing 0.01% DPC, and results were scored after 6 days according to International Contact Dermatitis Research Group standards. Twenty-nine alopecia patients provided blood for TCR sequencing at one to four time points (pre-sensitization, 2, 6 and 24 weeks). This study followed changes in the peripheral blood TCR repertoire in vivo during primary and secondary sensitization of alopecia patients to the hapten diphenylcyclopropenone (DPC). Throughout the study period of about 22 weeks, patients also received therapeutic DPC doses to the scalp every week. The mostly female patient cohort included alopecia areata with under or over 50% scalp involvement, alopecia totalis and alopecia universalis. Blood was sampled from patients pre-sensitization (week 0) and at 2, 6 and about 24 weeks after DPC sensitization. The libraries were sequenced as a pool, and the TCR yield per sample differed mostly because of small variations in library volumes within the pool.

Inclusive of the bounding cysteine and phenylalanine, the CDR3 is 15 residues long. Kept here is only the CDR3 DNA, which spans 45 bases and is read in frame from base 1. The junction carries 6 bases between V and J, which are trimmed by 1 base and 2 bases respectively. The germline V gene specifies SGHTA as CDR1 and FQGNSA as CDR2. Study-wide conclusions, independent of this receptor: Because all patients had alopecia, a presumed autoimmune disease, the immune response of the patients might differ from that of healthy individuals. No change with DPC sensitization was found in the number of TCRs above 1 in 1000 frequency, and no evidence of global repertoire structure alterations was found. Significantly more large CDR3 similarity clusters were formed by expanded TCRs than by pre-sensitization or healthy control sets, consistent with antigen-driven responses. A positive correlation was found between the number of PT1 expanded TCRs and patch test score, with significance reached at thresholds 8, 16 and 32 but not 4. After repeated subsampling, the strength of the expansion versus patch-test correlation and the threshold at which it became significant changed.

What this sample's time point label stands for: pre-sensitization, week 0. The meaning of the sample's treatment or condition label: therapeutic diphenylcyclopropenone sensitization with weekly scalp DPC. Blood at each patch-test visit was drawn before the patch test was applied. Eligible patients were aged 18 to 70, diagnosed with alopecia, deemed suitable for DPC therapy, and excluded if pregnant. Total RNA was extracted from unfractionated whole blood that had been collected in Tempus Blood RNA tubes. This specimen was whole blood, taken in connection with sensitization to the hapten diphenylcyclopropenone (DPC). The chain uses TRBV7-2 and TRBJ2-6; no D gene can be assigned with confidence. This clonotype was sampled from a man between 35 and 55 years old with alopecia areata. Some clones in this sample may be carry-over from other donors' samples. Here the CDR3 is given as CASSLGATGANVLTF. Here is the DNA: TGTGCCAGCAGCTTAGGGGCGACTGGGGCCAACGTCCTGACTTTC.